The rows below give T cell receptor beta chains drawn from one sample of a study of regulatory T cells in long-lasting Graves disease. TCRdb reanalysed the multiplex PCR reads using MiXCR and keeps one entry per CDR3 protein. The sample has 400,000 to 500,000 distinct CDR3 sequences; around 20% are singletons. The input for sequencing was peripheral blood mononuclear cells (PBMCs), taken when the disease was refractory, from a patient treated with antithyroid drugs. These TCRs come from a female donor with Graves disease. CDR3s leave out the opening cysteine and the closing phenylalanine or tryptophan. Rows give clone size only sometimes, using once, few, many, or a class for an expanded clone.

V gene: TRBV12-3/TRBV12-4
J gene: TRBJ2-1
clone size: once
CDR3 protein: ASSGLGLAGVLNEQF

V gene: TRBV10-3
J gene: TRBJ1-1
clone size: NA
CDR3 protein: AISEPGQGVPEAF

V gene: TRBV12-3/TRBV12-4
J gene: TRBJ2-2
clone size: NA
CDR3 protein: ATQTGINTGELF

V gene: TRBV20-1
J gene: TRBJ2-2
clone size: many
CDR3 protein: SARHQAGRGGELF

V gene: TRBV28
J gene: TRBJ1-3
clone size: many
CDR3 protein: ASSALPSSGNTIY

V gene: TRBV19
J gene: TRBJ1-2
clone size: many
CDR3 protein: ASSLSLRDRGPTNYGYT

V gene: TRBV3-1
J gene: TRBJ2-7
clone size: NA
CDR3 protein: ASTPRGTQGGEQY

V gene: TRBV20-1
J gene: TRBJ2-4
clone size: many
CDR3 protein: SRVQELAKNIQY

V gene: TRBV28
J gene: TRBJ2-2
clone size: many
CDR3 protein: ASSPRGGRTGELF

V gene: TRBV14
J gene: TRBJ2-7
clone size: NA
CDR3 protein: ASSQGTGHYKPYEQY

V gene: TRBV4-1
J gene: TRBJ2-5
clone size: NA
CDR3 protein: ASSQGDKGLEETQY

V gene: TRBV11-3
J gene: NA
clone size: NA
CDR3 protein: ASSLRGRDEQF

V gene: TRBV6-1
J gene: TRBJ2-5
clone size: many
CDR3 protein: ASSALRLAGSETQY

V gene: TRBV5-1
J gene: TRBJ1-4
clone size: many
CDR3 protein: ASSRQLANEKLF

V gene: TRBV20-1
J gene: TRBJ2-7
clone size: many
CDR3 protein: SARMGQPPDEQY

V gene: TRBV7-8
J gene: TRBJ2-3
clone size: NA
CDR3 protein: ASTKTGDGDTQY

V gene: TRBV2
J gene: TRBJ2-7
clone size: many
CDR3 protein: ASTEETGPYEQY

V gene: TRBV11-2
J gene: TRBJ2-1
clone size: NA
CDR3 protein: ASSQSAGNNNEQF

V gene: TRBV5-1
J gene: TRBJ2-7
clone size: many
CDR3 protein: ASSHTRERTYEQY

V gene: TRBV28
J gene: TRBJ1-2
clone size: many
CDR3 protein: ASSFLGDGYT

V gene: TRBV27
J gene: TRBJ1-1
clone size: NA
CDR3 protein: ASSLSGPSLTEAF

V gene: TRBV28
J gene: TRBJ1-1
clone size: few
CDR3 protein: ASTLTGDTEAF

V gene: TRBV6-1
J gene: TRBJ2-5
clone size: few
CDR3 protein: ASRSEGAHQETQY

V gene: TRBV20-1
J gene: TRBJ2-7
clone size: many
CDR3 protein: SARDLRTSHEQY

V gene: TRBV20-1
J gene: TRBJ1-5
clone size: many
CDR3 protein: SANAGTGDGQPQH

V gene: TRBV6-2/TRBV6-3
J gene: TRBJ2-1
clone size: NA
CDR3 protein: ASSYSAASGIYNEQF

V gene: TRBV29-1
J gene: TRBJ2-4
clone size: NA
CDR3 protein: SVLAGAGKNIQY

V gene: TRBV20-1
J gene: TRBJ2-4
clone size: many
CDR3 protein: SAREGGLAKNIQY

V gene: TRBV12-3/TRBV12-4
J gene: TRBJ2-5
clone size: many
CDR3 protein: ASSMTQETQY

V gene: TRBV27
J gene: TRBJ2-1
clone size: NA
CDR3 protein: ASSPRSRNFPNEQF

V gene: TRBV6-1
J gene: TRBJ2-2
clone size: many
CDR3 protein: ASSPHRENTGELF

V gene: TRBV28
J gene: TRBJ2-7
clone size: many
CDR3 protein: ASSSVIGYEQY

V gene: TRBV20-1
J gene: TRBJ2-7
clone size: few
CDR3 protein: SARDRTSGPYEQY

V gene: TRBV20-1
J gene: TRBJ1-3
clone size: few
CDR3 protein: SARGERQGPYTGNTIY

V gene: TRBV5-5
J gene: TRBJ2-2
clone size: few
CDR3 protein: ASSAWGLNTGELF

V gene: TRBV12-3/TRBV12-4
J gene: TRBJ2-2
clone size: many
CDR3 protein: ASTIMGGPGELF

V gene: TRBV9
J gene: TRBJ1-4
clone size: many
CDR3 protein: ASSDDLTGSNEKLF

V gene: TRBV28
J gene: TRBJ1-5
clone size: many
CDR3 protein: ASSDRRPQPQH

V gene: TRBV7-9
J gene: TRBJ1-2
clone size: NA
CDR3 protein: ASSLDLRTGRYGYT

V gene: TRBV4-1
J gene: TRBJ2-7
clone size: few
CDR3 protein: ASSQVAQGEYEQY

V gene: TRBV28
J gene: TRBJ1-1
clone size: many
CDR3 protein: ASRLGGTVGSTEAF

V gene: TRBV19
J gene: TRBJ1-1
clone size: many
CDR3 protein: ASKDVGLNTEAF

V gene: TRBV6-2/TRBV6-3
J gene: TRBJ1-1
clone size: once
CDR3 protein: ASSGKRQGNTEAF

V gene: TRBV12-3/TRBV12-4
J gene: TRBJ1-2
clone size: many
CDR3 protein: ASRVSRGFNYSYT

V gene: TRBV7-9
J gene: TRBJ1-1
clone size: few
CDR3 protein: ASSSKTGLNTEAF

V gene: TRBV4-2
J gene: TRBJ2-7
clone size: NA
CDR3 protein: ASSQDPSSGNNEQY

V gene: TRBV2
J gene: TRBJ1-1
clone size: many
CDR3 protein: ASTQGGARTEAF

V gene: TRBV6-1
J gene: TRBJ2-2
clone size: NA
CDR3 protein: ASRASGRSAGELF

V gene: TRBV6-1
J gene: TRBJ2-7
clone size: few
CDR3 protein: ASRTGTSDARQY

V gene: TRBV5-8
J gene: TRBJ2-7
clone size: NA
CDR3 protein: ASSLGHTEY

V gene: TRBV2
J gene: TRBJ2-7
clone size: many
CDR3 protein: ASGKLAGVPNEQY

V gene: TRBV28
J gene: TRBJ2-7
clone size: many
CDR3 protein: ASMFAAFYEQY

V gene: TRBV6-5
J gene: TRBJ1-3
clone size: NA
CDR3 protein: ASSSLTGAGNTIY

V gene: TRBV28
J gene: TRBJ1-1
clone size: many
CDR3 protein: ASSRTGLTTEAF